This entry concerns a single TCR beta chain. The CDR3 has 17 residues. Trimming cost V 4 bases and J 5 bases; bases outside gene matches: 13. Germline V gene data show CDR1 as SGHNT and CDR2 as YYREEE (reference sequence). This specimen belongs to a study of radiation and T cells in renal cell carcinoma. The table came from immunoSEQ multiplex PCR; TCRdb's copy has only in-frame clones and leaves some out. In the table there are around 100,000 clones, roughly 82% of which are singletons. Time point denoted: blood 4 weeks post-SBRT, at nephrectomy. Regarding treatment: 15 Gy SBRT to primary tumor, nephrectomy 4 weeks later.

This TCR was recovered from a man aged 55 to 69 with renal cell carcinoma. The rearrangement joins TRBV5-4 to TRBJ2-3, with 10 bases aligning to TRBD2. This specimen was blood, taken from a patient whose treatment included radiotherapy and nephrectomy. The CDR3 protein is CASSPKSLAGVVDTQYF. DNA of the CDR3: TGTGCCAGCAGCCCGAAGTCTCTAGCGGGAGTAGTAGATACGCAGTATTTT.